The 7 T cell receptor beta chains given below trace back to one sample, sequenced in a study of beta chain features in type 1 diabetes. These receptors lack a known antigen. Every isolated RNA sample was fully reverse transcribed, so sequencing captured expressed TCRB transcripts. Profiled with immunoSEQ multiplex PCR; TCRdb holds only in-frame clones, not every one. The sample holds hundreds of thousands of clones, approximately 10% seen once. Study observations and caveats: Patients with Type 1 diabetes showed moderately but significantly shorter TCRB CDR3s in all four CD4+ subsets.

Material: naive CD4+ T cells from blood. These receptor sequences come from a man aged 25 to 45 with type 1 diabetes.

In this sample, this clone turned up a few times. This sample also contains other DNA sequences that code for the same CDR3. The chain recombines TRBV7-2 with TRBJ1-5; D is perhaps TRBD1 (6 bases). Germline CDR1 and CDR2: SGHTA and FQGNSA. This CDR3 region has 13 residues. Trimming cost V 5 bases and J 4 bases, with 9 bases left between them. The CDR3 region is CASSPDRNQPQHF. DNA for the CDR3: TGTGCCAGCAGCCCCGACAGGAATCAGCCCCAGCATTTT. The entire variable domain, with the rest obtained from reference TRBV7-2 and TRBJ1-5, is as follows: GAGVSQSPSNKVTEKGKDVELRCDPISGHTALYWYRQSLGQGLEFLIYFQGNSAPDKSGLPSDRFSAERTGGSVSTLTIQRTQQEDSAVYLCASSPDRNQPQHFGDGTRLSIL.

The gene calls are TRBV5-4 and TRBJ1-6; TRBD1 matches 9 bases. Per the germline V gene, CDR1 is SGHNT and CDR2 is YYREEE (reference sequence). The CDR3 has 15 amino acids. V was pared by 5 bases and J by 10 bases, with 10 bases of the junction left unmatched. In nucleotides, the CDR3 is TGTGCCAGCAGTTCCTCCGGGACAGGGACATCACCCCTCCACTTT. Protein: CASSSSGTGTSPLHF.

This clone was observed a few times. The CDR3: CASSSTGGKGYEQYF. The CDR3 region has the DNA TGTGCCAGCAGCAGTACAGGGGGCAAGGGCTACGAGCAGTACTTC. J is TRBJ2-7 and V is TRBV11-2, with TRBD1 identical over 9 bases. Germline V gene data show CDR1 as SGHAT and CDR2 as FQNNGV. J gave up 3 bases and V 5 bases, and 8 bases lay outside the gene matches. This CDR3 has 15 amino acids.

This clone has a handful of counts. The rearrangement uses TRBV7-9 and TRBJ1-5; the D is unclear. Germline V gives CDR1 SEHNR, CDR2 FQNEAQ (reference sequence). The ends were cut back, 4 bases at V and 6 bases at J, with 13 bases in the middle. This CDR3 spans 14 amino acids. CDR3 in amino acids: CASSSKEGAQPQHF. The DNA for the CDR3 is TGTGCCAGCAGCTCCAAGGAGGGCGCTCAGCCCCAGCATTTT. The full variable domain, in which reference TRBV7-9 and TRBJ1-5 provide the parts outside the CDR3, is DTGVSQNPRHKITKRGQNVTFRCDPISEHNRLYWYRQTLGQGPEFLTYFQNEAQLEKSRLLSDRFSAERPKGSFSTLEIQRTEQGDSAMYLCASSSKEGAQPQHFGDGTRLSIL.

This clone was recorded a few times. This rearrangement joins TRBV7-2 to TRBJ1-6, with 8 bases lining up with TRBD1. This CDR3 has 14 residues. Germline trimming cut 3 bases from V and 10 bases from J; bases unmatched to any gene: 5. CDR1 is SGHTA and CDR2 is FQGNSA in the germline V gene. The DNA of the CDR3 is TGTGCCAGCAGCTTTACAGGGGGACTATCACCCCTCCACTTT. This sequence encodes CASSFTGGLSPLHF.

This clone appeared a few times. The CDR3 coding sequence is TGTGCCAGCAGTTTAACTGGGGTCAGGGGTCCAGATACGCAGTATTTT. It is translated as CASSLTGVRGPDTQYF. The chain links TRBV28 to TRBJ2-3, with D maybe TRBD1 (6 bases). CDR3 size: 16 residues. Trimming removed 2 bases from V and 4 bases from J, with 16 bases in between. Germline CDR1 MDHEN, CDR2 SYDVKM.

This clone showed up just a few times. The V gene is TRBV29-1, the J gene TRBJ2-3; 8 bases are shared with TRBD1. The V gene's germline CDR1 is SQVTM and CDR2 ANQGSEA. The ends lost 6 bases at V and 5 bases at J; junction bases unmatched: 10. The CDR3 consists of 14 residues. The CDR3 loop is CSVATGTGRDTQYF. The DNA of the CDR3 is TGCAGCGTAGCGACCGGGACAGGTCGAGATACGCAGTATTTT.